Given below is one TCR beta chain in context. This clonotype occurred many times. The antigen it recognizes is unknown. Base qualities are not at hand, and no much larger clone is one base apart. Sequencing was carried out with an Illumina HiSeq 1500. TCRdb reran the public reads through fastp at Q25 and MiXCR, keeping productive beta chains. For every CDR3 protein sequence, its rows merge into one entry that carries the most common genes and DNA. Present in this sample are some 350,000 distinct CDR3 sequences, about a sixth of which were seen just once. In total, the top ten clones hold less than 9.5% of the sample. This specimen comes from a study of T cell repertoires in cytomegalovirus infection (dated by TCRdb to the late 2010s). A note on the overall study: Donor HLA type was relevant to the analysis, because carriage of CMV infection together with the matching HLA type was indicated by public TCR beta signatures.

Summary of the overall study and its limitations: The ex vivo response was dominated by HLA-C-restricted CMV-specific TCR beta clonotypes, which also provided the single most frequent clonotype in two of eight donors. Carriers of CMV infection plus the relevant HLA type were discriminated by the cumulative frequency of public TCR beta family members in the study cohort and in an independent approximately 360-donor cohort.

Germline trimming: 7 bases from V, 4 bases from J; junction bases outside gene matches: 6. There are 13 amino acids in the CDR3, from cysteine to phenylalanine inclusive. Only CDR3 DNA remains: 39 bases, in frame from the first base. The clonotype comes from a human donor in good health (CMV status not recorded). Some clones in this sample may be carry-over from other donors' samples. The rearranged chain carries TRBV12-3 or TRBV12-4 and TRBJ1-1; TRBD1 lines up with 7 middle nucleotides. Material for sequencing was PBMCs. Read as DNA, the sequence is TGTGCCAGCAACAGACAGGGCATCACTGAAGCTTTCTTT. Its translation is CASNRQGITEAFF.